This TCR beta chain emerged from a study of control samples from healthy donors and cancer patients. This CDR3 has 15 residues. V lost 4 bases to trimming and J lost 3 bases; unmatched junction nucleotides: 9. Germline lookup yields CDR1 SQVTM and CDR2 ANQGSEA. Method: immunoSEQ multiplex PCR; TCRdb's copy keeps in-frame clones and lacks some. Among about 150,000 clones listed, about 94% were seen once. This chain uses TRBV29-1 with TRBJ2-3; TRBD1 agrees at 8 bases. The clonotype was recovered from a woman between 40 and 55 years old in good health. Sequencing was done on a sample of blood. The DNA for the CDR3 is TGCAGCGTTGCAGGGGGCGAATTAGGGACAGATACGCAGTATTTT. Translation gives CSVAGGELGTDTQYF.